This entry is about one T cell receptor beta chain. Its antigen is still unknown. This sample also contains other DNA sequences that code for the same CDR3. V trimming: 3 bases; J trimming: 4 bases; junction bases outside the gene matches: 1. CDR3 length: 12 amino acids. Germline V gene sequence: CDR1 SQVTM, CDR2 ANQGSEA. This sample is drawn from a study of shared clonotypes between healthy human individuals. About the research overall: Per donor, CD8 memory used one plate, CD8 naive used two, CD4 memory used three and CD4 naive used three. Findings and limits, study-wide: Shared clonotypes: approximately 5.3% naive CD4, approximately 3.4% naive CD8, about 2.2% memory CD4, more than 0.3% memory CD8.

Assay runs were performed at deep level. Per the authors' pipeline: Filtering was not the same, since immunoSEQ gave junction-only sequences without quality scores. Measured with immunoSEQ multiplex PCR; TCRdb has only the in-frame clones, and not every one. That table is the source of V, J and clone size, and D and trimming were worked out from the DNA. The sample records about 770,000 clones, roughly 72% being singletons. Sequencing used memory CD4+ T cells sorted from blood. The subset: CD45RA-negative fraction. The clonotype originates from a woman aged 30 to 39 in good health. V is TRBV29-1 and J is TRBJ2-5; TRBD1 matches at 8 bases. CDR3 DNA: TGCAGCGTTGACAGGGGGCGAGAGACCCAGTACTTC. Amino acid sequence: CSVDRGRETQYF.